These T cell receptor beta chains were read from a single sample in a study of cytomegalovirus exposure and HLA in healthy donors. The table came from immunoSEQ multiplex PCR; TCRdb's copy has only in-frame clones and leaves some out. Of roughly 190,000 clones in the sample, 65% to 75% are singletons; the top ten hold more than 4%. Sequencing was carried out using PBMCs. The receptors originated from a man aged 25-45 years in good health and CMV-seropositive. CDR3s include the opening cysteine and the closing phenylalanine or tryptophan. Each record gives: clone size, J gene, V gene, D gene, CDR3 DNA, CDR3 protein. D genes are given only for firm matches. Clone size is given for some rows only: seen once, a few or many times, or a class if the clone is expanded.

- TRBJ1-2 TRBV7-9 TRBD1 TGTGCCAGCAGCCCCGGACAGGGGAACTATGGCTACACCTTC CASSPGQGNYGYTF
- TRBJ1-2 TRBV5-1 - TGCGCCAGCAGCTTGGAGGGGATGGGGTATGGCTACACCTTC CASSLEGMGYGYTF
- TRBJ2-3 TRBV30 - TGTGCCTGGACCCTCGGCGGGGTCACAGATACGCAGTATTTT CAWTLGGVTDTQYF
- TRBJ2-7 TRBV7-6 TRBD2 TGTGCCACCGCCCTCGGGAGCGGGGGCTCCTACGAGCAGTACTTC CATALGSGGSYEQYF
- TRBJ2-5 TRBV5-4 TRBD2 TGTGCCAGCAGCTCCACCGGGACTAAAGAGACCCAGTACTTC CASSSTGTKETQYF
- TRBJ2-2 TRBV28 TRBD2 TGTGCCAGCAGTCACCCGGGGGGGCGATACCCCACCGGGGAGCTGTTTTTT CASSHPGGRYPTGELFF
few TRBJ2-1 TRBV30 - TGTGCCTGGAGTGTTCAGGGTAATGAGCAGTTCTTC CAWSVQGNEQFF
- TRBJ2-7 TRBV10-3 - TGTGCCATCAGTCCCAGGGGCGAAGAGCAGTACTTC CAISPRGEEQYF
- TRBJ2-1 TRBV7-3 - TGTGCCAGCAGCTTACTAAGCTCCTACAATGAGCAGTTCTTC CASSLLSSYNEQFF
- TRBJ1-4 TRBV10-3 TRBD1 TGTGCCCCCACCCCGCGGGGACAGGGTAAGGTTGAAAAACTGTTTTTT CAPTPRGQGKVEKLFF
- TRBJ1-1 TRBV7-8 - TGTGCCAGCAGCTTAGTAGCCGGGCTCGGAGGGACTGAAGCTTTCTTT CASSLVAGLGGTEAFF
- TRBJ2-1 TRBV4-3 TRBD2 TGCGCCAGCAGCCAGGGGAGGGGGGAGCAACTAGCGGTTCACAATGAGCAGTTCTTC CASSQGRGEQLAVHNEQFF
- TRBJ2-1 TRBV27 - TGTGCCAGCAGTTTATCCGGGAATGAGCAGTTCTTC CASSLSGNEQFF
- TRBJ2-3 TRBV7-3 - TGTGCCAGCAGCTTAGGGCAGCCCCCAGATACGCAGTATTTT CASSLGQPPDTQYF
- TRBJ1-1 TRBV7-9 - TGTGCCGGCGGAGAGGACACTGAAGCTTTCTTT CAGGEDTEAFF
- TRBJ1-2 TRBV27 TRBD1 TGTGCCAGCAGGGACAGGGAAGGCTACACCTTC CASRDREGYTF
- TRBJ2-6 TRBV19 - TGTGCCAGTAGTCTTTCTAGGAGTGGGGCCAACGTCCTGACTTTC CASSLSRSGANVLTF
- TRBJ2-7 TRBV7-9 TRBD2 TGTGCCAGCAGCCCACCCGGGGGGGGCCTATACGAGCAGTACTTC CASSPPGGGLYEQYF
- TRBJ2-6 TRBV19 - TGTGCCAGCCTCTCTGGGGCCAACGTCCTGACTTTC CASLSGANVLTF
- TRBJ1-2 TRBV4-3 - TGCGCCAGCAGCCTCCAACCGGACAGTTATGGCTACACCTTC CASSLQPDSYGYTF
- TRBJ2-7 TRBV7-9 - TGTGCCAGCAGCTCGAGCGGAACTTCCTACGAGCAGTACTTC CASSSSGTSYEQYF
- TRBJ2-2 TRBV7-8 TRBD2 TGTGCCAGCAGCACTACCCGGACTAGCGGGAACACCGGGGAGCTGTTTTTT CASSTTRTSGNTGELFF
- TRBJ2-7 TRBV2 TRBD2 TGTGCCTCACCTGTAACCGGGACTAGCGGGAGGTACGAGCAGTACTTC CASPVTGTSGRYEQYF
- TRBJ1-2 TRBV12-1 - TGTGCCAGCAGCGGGTGGACAGGGATGGCTAACTATGGCTACACCTTC CASSGWTGMANYGYTF